A single sample gave rise to the 9 T cell receptor beta chains below, sequenced in a study of blood T cell repertoires in COVID-19. TCRdb's copy holds only in-frame clones and misses some; the assay was immunoSEQ multiplex PCR. The sample has about 180,000 clones, 82% seen once. The sample taken for sequencing was peripheral blood. The source of these receptors is a woman in her 70s with acute or convalescent COVID-19.

The chain links TRBV2 to TRBJ2-3; D not resolved. From germline, CDR1 is SNHLY and CDR2 FYNNEI. The ends were cut back, 3 bases at V and 4 bases at J, with 8 bases in the middle. The CDR3 is 13 amino acids. CDR3 sequence reads: CASSDLTPDTQYF. The CDR3 nucleotides read TGTGCCAGCAGTGACCTAACTCCAGATACGCAGTATTTT.

The V and J genes are TRBV4-1 and TRBJ1-1; TRBD1 matches at 7 bases. Germline CDR1 reads MGHRA; CDR2 reads YSYEKL. The CDR3 runs to 15 residues. The J segment lost 1 base and the V segment lost 8 bases, leaving 10 bases of the junction unmatched. Here the CDR3 DNA reads TGCGCCAGCGGAGCCACGGGACAGCAGAACACTGAAGCTTTCTTT. Protein: CASGATGQQNTEAFF.

This sequence joins TRBV13 and TRBJ1-2, with TRBD1 matching 9 bases. Germline V gene data show CDR1 as PRHDT and CDR2 as FYEKMQ (reference sequence). V gave up 2 bases and J gave up 1 base; unmatched junction bases: 5. This CDR3 has 16 residues. Here the CDR3 DNA reads TGTGCCAGCAGCTTATCCTGGGACAGGGATAACTATGGCTACACCTTC. Its translation is CASSLSWDRDNYGYTF.

The chain is built from TRBV6-1 and TRBJ2-3; 9 nucleotides align to TRBD2. Germline loops: CDR1 MNHNS, CDR2 SASEGT. CDR3 length equals 16 residues. After removal of 2 bases from V and 4 bases from J, the junction contained 7 bases not matched to a gene. The CDR3 sequence: CASSERAAGGPDTQYF. DNA for the CDR3: TGTGCCAGCAGTGAAAGAGCAGCGGGGGGCCCAGATACGCAGTATTTT.

The V and J genes are TRBV3-1 (or the pseudogene TRBV3-2) and TRBJ1-1; a possible D gene is TRBD1 (5 bases). In germline, CDR1 is LGHDT, CDR2 YNNKEL (reference sequence). This CDR3 contains 15 residues. V lost 4 bases and J lost 4, with 16 bases in between. Written as DNA, the CDR3 is TGTGCCAGCAGCCGGAAGGGGAGGTTAGGCACTGAAGCTTTCTTT. Translation gives CASSRKGRLGTEAFF.

The V call is TRBV15, the J call TRBJ2-3; D remains ambiguous. Germline V CDR1 and CDR2: LNHNV, YYDKDF (reference sequence). The V end was cut by 1 base, the J end by 4 bases, with 6 bases between. The CDR3 has 13 amino acids. CDR3 residues: CATSRAPPDTQYF. The DNA of the CDR3 is TGTGCCACCAGCAGAGCTCCCCCAGATACGCAGTATTTT.

The genes are TRBV9 and TRBJ2-7, with a tentative D call TRBD1 (6 bases). Trimming stripped 3 bases from V and 2 bases from J, with 18 bases between. The CDR3 is made up of 16 amino acids. Germline CDR1 SGDLS, CDR2 YYNGEE. The CDR3 loop reads CASSAARQVSPYEQYF. CDR3 nucleotide sequence: TGTGCCAGCAGCGCCGCGAGACAGGTATCACCCTACGAGCAGTACTTC.

This chain links TRBV29-1 with TRBJ2-7, with unresolved D. The CDR3 contains 14 residues. In germline, CDR1 is SQVTM, CDR2 ANQGSEA. Trimming removed 4 bases at V and 3 bases at J, with 16 bases between. DNA for the CDR3: TGCAGCGTTGTCGGCCCCGGAACAGTCTACGAGCAGTACTTC. Its protein is CSVVGPGTVYEQYF.

The V and J genes are TRBV11-2 and TRBJ2-5; 15 nucleotides agree with TRBD2. CDR1 is SGHAT, CDR2 FQNNGV, per germline. The junction had 7 bases not matched to a gene; V was cut back by 5 bases and J by 3 bases. CDR3 size: 17 residues. The CDR3 loop is CASSRGLAGGREETQYF. The CDR3 nucleotides read TGTGCCAGCAGCCGCGGACTAGCGGGAGGGAGGGAAGAGACCCAGTACTTC.